A single TCR beta chain is shown here with its context. Its antigen is not yet known. No clone much larger than this one lies a single base away; base qualities are absent. Every donor in the study was a healthy Caucasian. Three pairs of female monozygotic twins, all aged about 18 to 30 years, were included in the twin cohort. Peripheral blood mononuclear cells were used as the source from which RNA for TCR libraries was isolated. Receptor libraries were prepared by 5' RACE. The sequencer listed for this sample is Illumina HiSeq 2000. A universal primer binding site was introduced by template switching, and a unique molecular identifier was present in the final cDNA, enabling accurate counting of TCR cDNA molecules. Specific primers in the conserved constant-segment region were used to synthesize first-strand cDNA for TCR alpha and beta chains. To control for contamination, every cDNA library was double barcoded, receiving both a SMART-Mk sample barcode and Illumina barcodes. TruSeq adapter sequences along with Illumina sample barcodes were introduced in two successive PCR steps. The TCR alpha and beta cDNA libraries were sequenced on the Illumina HiSeq platform using custom primers. Concerning the study's data processing: Raw reads were processed with MiGEC to extract unique molecular identifiers, and MiXCR was used to determine CDR3 positions. For each individual, recombination models were inferred using an EM algorithm with the repgenHMM and IGoR tools. The analysis of shared clonotypes was done with the tcR package in R, with sharing normalized by the product of cloneset sizes. Out-of-frame nonproductive sequences were analyzed to study raw recombination free of thymic and clonal selection effects. The public reads were reprocessed in TCRdb via fastp at Q25 and MiXCR, keeping in-frame beta chains. Rows are unified per CDR3 protein, each entry keeping the most common DNA and genes. These V and J calls originate from TCRdb's pipeline instead of the authors' own analysis. This sample has over 550,000 distinct CDR3 sequences in its table, and roughly 6.6% of those were observed once. Together, the top ten hold around 1.6% of the sample.

The CDR3 runs 11 residues from the cysteine to the phenylalanine. Kept here is only the CDR3 DNA, which spans 33 bases and is read in frame from base 1. Deletion took 5 bases off V and 10 bases off J, with a span of 11 bases between the germline ends. The data originate from a study of identical twins (dated by TCRdb to about 2016). With regard to the full study: The study deep-sequenced TCR alpha and beta repertoires from monozygotic twins, unrelated adults of various ages and cord blood to test whether fetal clonotypes persist. To rule out contamination, replicate twin experiments were performed at different times with different library preparation protocols.

General conclusions and limits of the study: In beta out-of-frame sequences, excess twin sharing was weaker, because having fewer shared sequences lowered the signal-to-noise ratio. Zero-insertion analyses could be partly confounded by invariant T cells such as MAIT and iNKT, though diverse VJ usage argued against such confounding for most clonotypes. Compared with coincidental sharing between unrelated individuals, out-of-frame TCR alpha sequences shared between twins had an excess of sequences with low generation probability. In monozygotic twins, out-of-frame TCR alpha sharing was systematically underestimated by recombination models, although the models agreed with sharing between unrelated individuals. Conclusions relied on cross-sectional statistical analysis, since the same donors could not be followed over many years. Abundant cord blood beta clonotypes had fewer insertions, young adult naive repertoires showed a similar but weaker trend, and memory repertoires showed no such trend.

The same data also contributed to another study, on yellow fever vaccine responses in identical twins. The second publication reports: The authors reported that the T cell response to vaccination in identical twins appeared partly convergent and partly personalized. In the study, vaccine-responding T cell clones were precisely tracked in identical twins.

This receptor was obtained from a young woman in good health. Recombination connected TRBV12-3 or TRBV12-4 to TRBJ1-1, with the D gene not confidently named. The sequenced sample consisted of PBMCs. The base sequence is TGTGCCAGCAGTATCGGACGGGCAGCTTTCTTT. Its translation reads: CASSIGRAAFF.